This T cell receptor beta chain was observed in a study of T cells after yellow fever vaccination. TCRdb ran MiXCR on the 5' RACE reads and lists one entry per CDR3 protein. There are about 360,000 distinct CDR3 sequences in the sample; over 5% occur only once, and 15% lies in the top ten. V dropped 6 bases and J dropped 6 bases, with 21 bases sitting between them. The V gene's germline CDR1 is DFQATT and CDR2 SNEGSKA (reference sequence). This CDR3 region has 14 residues. This clonotype was counted once. The chain couples TRBV20-1 to TRBJ2-7; D may match TRBD1 or TRBD2 (5 bases each). The source of this sequence is a man aged 30 to 45 who received the YFV17D yellow fever vaccine. Material: PBMCs, obtained 5 days after the yellow fever booster vaccination. The CDR3 here is CSASPGTQKVEQYF. CDR3 DNA: TGCAGTGCATCACCCGGGACCCAAAAAGTCGAGCAGTACTTC.